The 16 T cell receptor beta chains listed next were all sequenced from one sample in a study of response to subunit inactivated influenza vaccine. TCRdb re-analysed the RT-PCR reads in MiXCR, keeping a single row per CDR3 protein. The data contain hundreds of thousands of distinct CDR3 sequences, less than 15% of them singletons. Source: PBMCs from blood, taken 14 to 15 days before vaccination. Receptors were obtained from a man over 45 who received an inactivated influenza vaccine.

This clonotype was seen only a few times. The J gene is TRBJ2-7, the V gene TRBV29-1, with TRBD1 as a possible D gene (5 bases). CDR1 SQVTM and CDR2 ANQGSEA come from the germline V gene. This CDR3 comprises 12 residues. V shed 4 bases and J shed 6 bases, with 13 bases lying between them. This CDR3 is CSVGQGSGEQYF. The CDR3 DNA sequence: TGCAGCGTTGGGCAGGGTAGTGGCGAGCAGTACTTC.

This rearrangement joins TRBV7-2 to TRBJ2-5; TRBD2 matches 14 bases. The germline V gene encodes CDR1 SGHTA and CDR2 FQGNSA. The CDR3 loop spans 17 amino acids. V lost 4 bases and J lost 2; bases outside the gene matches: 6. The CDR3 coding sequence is TGTGCCAGCAGCTCAGGGACTAGCGGGAGAACACAAGAGACCCAGTACTTC. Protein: CASSSGTSGRTQETQYF.

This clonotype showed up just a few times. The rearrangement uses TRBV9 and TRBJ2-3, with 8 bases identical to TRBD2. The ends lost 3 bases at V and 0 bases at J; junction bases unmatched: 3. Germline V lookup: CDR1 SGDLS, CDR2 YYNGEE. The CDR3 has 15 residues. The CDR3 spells CASSGLAQSTDTQYF. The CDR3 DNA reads TGTGCCAGCAGCGGACTAGCGCAAAGCACAGATACGCAGTATTTT.

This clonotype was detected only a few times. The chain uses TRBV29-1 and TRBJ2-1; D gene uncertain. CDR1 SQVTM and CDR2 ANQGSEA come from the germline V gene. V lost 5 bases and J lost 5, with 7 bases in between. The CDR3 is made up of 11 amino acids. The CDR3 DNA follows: TGCAGCGTTCCGGCCGACAATGAGCAGTTCTTC. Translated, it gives CSVPADNEQFF.

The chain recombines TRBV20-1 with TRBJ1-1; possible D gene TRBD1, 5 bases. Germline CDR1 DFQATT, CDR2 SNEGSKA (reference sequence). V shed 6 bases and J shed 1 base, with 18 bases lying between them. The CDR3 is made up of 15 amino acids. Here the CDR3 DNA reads TGCAGTGCCCCATACGGCGGGACGGGGAACACTGAAGCTTTCTTT. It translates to CSAPYGGTGNTEAFF.

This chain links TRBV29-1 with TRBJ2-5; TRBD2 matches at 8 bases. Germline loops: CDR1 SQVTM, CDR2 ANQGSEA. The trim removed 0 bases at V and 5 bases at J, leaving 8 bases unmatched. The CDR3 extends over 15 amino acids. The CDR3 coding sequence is TGCAGCGTTGAAGATTACGGGAGGGCCTGGGAGACCCAGTACTTC. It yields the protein CSVEDYGRAWETQYF. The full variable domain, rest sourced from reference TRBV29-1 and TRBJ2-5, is SAVISQKPSRDICQRGTSLTIQCQVDSQVTMMFWYRQQPGQSLTLIATANQGSEATYESGFVIDKFPISRPNLTFSTLTVSNMSPEDSSIYLCSVEDYGRAWETQYFGPGTRLLVL.

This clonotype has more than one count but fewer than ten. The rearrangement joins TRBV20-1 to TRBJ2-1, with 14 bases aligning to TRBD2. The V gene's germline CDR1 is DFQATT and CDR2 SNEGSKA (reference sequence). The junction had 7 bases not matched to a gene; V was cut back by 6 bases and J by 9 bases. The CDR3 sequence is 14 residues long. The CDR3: CSAFMGLAGVEQFF. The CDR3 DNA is TGCAGTGCCTTCATGGGACTAGCGGGAGTTGAGCAGTTCTTC.

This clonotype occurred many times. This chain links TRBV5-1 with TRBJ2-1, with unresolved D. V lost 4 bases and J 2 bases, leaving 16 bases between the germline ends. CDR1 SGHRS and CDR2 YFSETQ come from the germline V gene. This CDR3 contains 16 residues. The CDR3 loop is CASSREVAQTYNEQFF. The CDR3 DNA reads TGCGCCAGCAGCCGTGAGGTAGCCCAGACCTACAATGAGCAGTTCTTC.

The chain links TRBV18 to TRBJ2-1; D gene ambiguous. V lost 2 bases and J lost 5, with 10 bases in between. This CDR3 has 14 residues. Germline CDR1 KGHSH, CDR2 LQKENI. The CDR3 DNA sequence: TGTGCCAGCTCACCAGGGGTGAGGAACAATGAGCAGTTCTTC. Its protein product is CASSPGVRNNEQFF.

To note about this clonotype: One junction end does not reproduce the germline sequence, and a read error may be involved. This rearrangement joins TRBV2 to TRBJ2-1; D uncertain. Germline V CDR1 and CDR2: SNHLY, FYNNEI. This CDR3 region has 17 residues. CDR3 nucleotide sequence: TGTGCCAGCAGCCCTAGGATGGTGGGTATCTCCTACAATGATCAGTTCTTC. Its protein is CASSPRMVGISYNDQFF.

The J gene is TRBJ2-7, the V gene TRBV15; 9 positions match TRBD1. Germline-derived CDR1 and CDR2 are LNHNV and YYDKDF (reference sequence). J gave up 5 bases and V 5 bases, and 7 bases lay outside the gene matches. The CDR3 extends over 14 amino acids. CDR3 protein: CATSPRDRDNEQYF. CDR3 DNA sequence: TGTGCCACCAGCCCCCGGGACAGGGATAACGAGCAGTACTTC.

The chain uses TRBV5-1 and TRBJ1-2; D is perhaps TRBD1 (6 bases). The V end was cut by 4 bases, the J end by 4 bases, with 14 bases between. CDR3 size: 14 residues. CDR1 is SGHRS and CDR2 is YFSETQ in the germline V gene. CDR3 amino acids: CASSPETGFYGYTF. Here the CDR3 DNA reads TGCGCCAGCAGCCCGGAGACAGGCTTCTATGGCTACACCTTC.

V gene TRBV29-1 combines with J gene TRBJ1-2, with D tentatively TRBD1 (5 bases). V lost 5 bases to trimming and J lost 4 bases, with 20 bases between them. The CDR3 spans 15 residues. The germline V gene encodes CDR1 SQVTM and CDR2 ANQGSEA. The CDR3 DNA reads TGCAGCGTTTTGGGGGACGTAATCTTCGGCTATGGCTACACCTTC. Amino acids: CSVLGDVIFGYGYTF.

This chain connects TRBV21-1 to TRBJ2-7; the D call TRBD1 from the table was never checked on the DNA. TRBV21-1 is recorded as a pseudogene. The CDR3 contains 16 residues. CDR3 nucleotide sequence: TGTGCCAGCAGCATTTTCGTGGGACCCAATACCTACGAGCAGTACTTC. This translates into CASSIFVGPNTYEQYF.

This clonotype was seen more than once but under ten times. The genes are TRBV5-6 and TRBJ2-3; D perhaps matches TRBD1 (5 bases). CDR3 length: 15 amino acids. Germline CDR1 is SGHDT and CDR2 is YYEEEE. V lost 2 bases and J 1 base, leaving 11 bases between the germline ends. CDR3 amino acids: CASSLIGQRTDTQYF. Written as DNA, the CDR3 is TGTGCCAGCAGCTTAATCGGACAACGCACAGATACGCAGTATTTT.

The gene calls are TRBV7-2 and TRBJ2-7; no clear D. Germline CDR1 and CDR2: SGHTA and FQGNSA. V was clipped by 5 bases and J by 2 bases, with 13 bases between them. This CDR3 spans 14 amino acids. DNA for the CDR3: TGTGCCAGCAGCCACGACAACGGACCCTACGAGCAGTACTTC. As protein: CASSHDNGPYEQYF. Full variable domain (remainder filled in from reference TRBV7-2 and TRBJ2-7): GAGVSQSPSNKVTEKGKDVELRCDPISGHTALYWYRQSLGQGLEFLIYFQGNSAPDKSGLPSDRFSAERTGGSVSTLTIQRTQQEDSAVYLCASSHDNGPYEQYFGPGTRLTVT.